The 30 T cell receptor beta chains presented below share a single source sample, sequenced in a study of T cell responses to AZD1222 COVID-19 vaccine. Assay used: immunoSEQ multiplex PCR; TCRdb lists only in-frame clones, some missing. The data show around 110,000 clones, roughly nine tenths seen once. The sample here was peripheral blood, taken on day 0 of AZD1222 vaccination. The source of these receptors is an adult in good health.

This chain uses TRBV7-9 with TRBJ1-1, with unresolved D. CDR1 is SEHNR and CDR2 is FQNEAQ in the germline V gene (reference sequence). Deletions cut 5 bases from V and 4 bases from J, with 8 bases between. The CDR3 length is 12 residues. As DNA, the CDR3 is TGTGCCAGCAGCCCCCGGGGCACTGAAGCTTTCTTT. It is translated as CASSPRGTEAFF.

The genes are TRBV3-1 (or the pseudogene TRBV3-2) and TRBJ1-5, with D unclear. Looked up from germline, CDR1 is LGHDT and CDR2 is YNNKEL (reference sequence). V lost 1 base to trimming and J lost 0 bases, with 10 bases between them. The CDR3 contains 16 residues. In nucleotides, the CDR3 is TGTGCCAGCAGCCAAGGAGGAGGGCATAGCAATCAGCCCCAGCATTTT. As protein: CASSQGGGHSNQPQHF.

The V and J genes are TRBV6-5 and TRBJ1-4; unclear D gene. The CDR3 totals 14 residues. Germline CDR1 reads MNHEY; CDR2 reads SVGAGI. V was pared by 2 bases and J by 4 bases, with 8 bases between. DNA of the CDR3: TGTGCCAGCAGTTACGGTCTCATTAATGAAAAACTGTTTTTT. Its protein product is CASSYGLINEKLFF.

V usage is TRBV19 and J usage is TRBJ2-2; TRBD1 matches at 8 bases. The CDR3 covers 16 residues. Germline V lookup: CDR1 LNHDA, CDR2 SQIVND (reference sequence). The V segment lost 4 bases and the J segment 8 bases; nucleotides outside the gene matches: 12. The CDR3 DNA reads TGTGCCAGTAGTACCGGACAGGGCTGGTCTTGGGGGGAGCTGTTTTTT. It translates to CASSTGQGWSWGELFF.

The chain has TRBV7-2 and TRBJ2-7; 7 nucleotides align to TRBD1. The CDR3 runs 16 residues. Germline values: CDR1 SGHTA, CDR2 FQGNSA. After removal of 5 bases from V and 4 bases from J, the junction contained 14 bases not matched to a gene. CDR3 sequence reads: CASSPYPGQSFYEQYF. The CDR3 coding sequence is TGTGCCAGCAGCCCATATCCGGGACAGAGCTTTTACGAGCAGTACTTC.

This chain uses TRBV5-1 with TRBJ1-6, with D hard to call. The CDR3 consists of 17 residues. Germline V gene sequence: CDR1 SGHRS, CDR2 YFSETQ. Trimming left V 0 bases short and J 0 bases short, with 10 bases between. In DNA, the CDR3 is TGCGCCAGCAGCTTGGACCCCCAGAGCTCCTATAATTCACCCCTCCACTTT. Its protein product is CASSLDPQSSYNSPLHF.

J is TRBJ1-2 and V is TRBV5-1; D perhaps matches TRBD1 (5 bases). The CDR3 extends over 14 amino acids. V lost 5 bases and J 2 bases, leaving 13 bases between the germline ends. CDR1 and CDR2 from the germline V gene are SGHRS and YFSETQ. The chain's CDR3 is CASSPDRSNYGYTF. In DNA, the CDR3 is TGCGCCAGCAGTCCAGACAGATCCAACTATGGCTACACCTTC.

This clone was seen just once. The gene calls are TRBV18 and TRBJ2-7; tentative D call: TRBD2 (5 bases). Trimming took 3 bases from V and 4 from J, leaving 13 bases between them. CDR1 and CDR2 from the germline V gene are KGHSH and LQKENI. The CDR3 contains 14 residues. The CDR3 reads CASSPSIGRYEQYF. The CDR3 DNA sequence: TGTGCCAGCTCACCGAGTATTGGGAGATACGAGCAGTACTTC.

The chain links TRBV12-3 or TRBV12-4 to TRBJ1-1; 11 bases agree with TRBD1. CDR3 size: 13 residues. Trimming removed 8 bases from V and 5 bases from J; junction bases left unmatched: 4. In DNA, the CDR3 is TGTGCCAGCTGGGGACAGGGGGGGACTGAAGCTTTCTTT. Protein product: CASWGQGGTEAFF.

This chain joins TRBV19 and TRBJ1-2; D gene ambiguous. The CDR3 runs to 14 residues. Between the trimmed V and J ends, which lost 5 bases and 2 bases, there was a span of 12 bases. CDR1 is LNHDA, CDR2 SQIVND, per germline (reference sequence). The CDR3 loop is CASSPGPGNYGYTF. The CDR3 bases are TGTGCCAGTAGTCCCGGGCCCGGGAACTATGGCTACACCTTC.

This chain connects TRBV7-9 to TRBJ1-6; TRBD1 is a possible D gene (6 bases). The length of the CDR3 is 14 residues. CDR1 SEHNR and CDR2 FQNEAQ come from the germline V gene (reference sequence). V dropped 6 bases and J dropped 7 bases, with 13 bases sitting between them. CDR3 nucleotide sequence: TGTGCCAGCAGAAATACAGGGCCGAATTCACCCCTCCACTTT. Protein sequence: CASRNTGPNSPLHF.

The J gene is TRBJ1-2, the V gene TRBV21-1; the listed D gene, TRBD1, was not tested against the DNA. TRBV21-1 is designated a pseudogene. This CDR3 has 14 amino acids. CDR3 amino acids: CASSKQGRDGGYTF. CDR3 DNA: TGTGCCAGCAGCAAACAGGGCAGAGATGGTGGCTACACCTTC.

In DNA form, the CDR3 reads TGTGCTAGTGGTCCCCCGCGGGGGGGTATATACAATGAGCAGTTCTTC. Translating it yields CASGPPRGGIYNEQFF. This chain uses TRBV12-5 with TRBJ2-1; TRBD2 aligns across 9 bases. The ends lost 5 bases at V and 4 bases at J; junction bases unmatched: 9. CDR1 is LGHNT, CDR2 FRNRAP, per germline. The CDR3 consists of 16 residues.

CDR3 sequence reads: CASSQADRNSEQYF. The DNA for the CDR3 is TGTGCCAGCTCACAGGCGGATCGAAACTCCGAGCAGTACTTC. The gene calls are TRBV18 and TRBJ2-7; D not certain. The ends were cut back, 4 bases at V and 6 bases at J, with 16 bases in the middle. Germline CDR1 KGHSH, CDR2 LQKENI. This CDR3 region has 14 residues. Full variable domain (remainder filled in from reference TRBV18 and TRBJ2-7): NAGVMQNPRHLVRRRGQEARLRCSPMKGHSHVYWYRQLPEEGLKFMVYLQKENIIDESGMPKERFSAEFPKEGPSILRIQQVVRGDSAAYFCASSQADRNSEQYFGPGTRLTVT.

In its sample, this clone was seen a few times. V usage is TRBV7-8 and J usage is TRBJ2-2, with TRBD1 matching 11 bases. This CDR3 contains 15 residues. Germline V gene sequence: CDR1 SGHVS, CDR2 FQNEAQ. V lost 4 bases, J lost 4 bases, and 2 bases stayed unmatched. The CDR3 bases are TGTGCCAGCAGCTATGGGACAGGGGGCACCGGGGAGCTGTTTTTT. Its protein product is CASSYGTGGTGELFF.

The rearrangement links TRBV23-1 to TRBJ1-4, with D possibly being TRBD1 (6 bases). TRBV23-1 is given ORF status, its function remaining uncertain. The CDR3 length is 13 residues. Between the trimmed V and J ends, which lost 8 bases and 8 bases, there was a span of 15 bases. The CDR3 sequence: CASQRGLWEKLFF. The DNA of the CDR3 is TGCGCCAGCCAAAGGGGGTTGTGGGAAAAACTGTTTTTT.

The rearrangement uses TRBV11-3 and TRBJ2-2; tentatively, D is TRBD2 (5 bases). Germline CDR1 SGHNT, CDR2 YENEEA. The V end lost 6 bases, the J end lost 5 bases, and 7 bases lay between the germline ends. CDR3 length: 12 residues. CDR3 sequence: CASSRGTGELFF. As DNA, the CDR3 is TGTGCCAGCAGTCGGGGTACCGGGGAGCTGTTTTTT. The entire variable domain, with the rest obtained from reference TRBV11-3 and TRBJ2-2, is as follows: EAGVVQSPRYKIIEKKQPVAFWCNPISGHNTLYWYLQNLGQGPELLIRYENEEAVDDSQLPKDRFSAERLKGVDSTLKIQPAELGDSAVYLCASSRGTGELFFGEGSRLTVL.

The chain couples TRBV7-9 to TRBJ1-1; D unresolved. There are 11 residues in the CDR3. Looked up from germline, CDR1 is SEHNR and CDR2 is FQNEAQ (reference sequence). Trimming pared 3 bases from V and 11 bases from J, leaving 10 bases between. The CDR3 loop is CASSFEATAFF. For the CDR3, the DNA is TGTGCCAGCAGCTTTGAGGCGACGGCTTTCTTT.

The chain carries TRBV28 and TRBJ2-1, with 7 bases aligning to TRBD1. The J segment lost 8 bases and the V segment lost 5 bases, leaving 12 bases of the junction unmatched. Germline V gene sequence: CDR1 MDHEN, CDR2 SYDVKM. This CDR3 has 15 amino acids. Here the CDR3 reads CASSPSGGFRDEQFF. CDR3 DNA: TGTGCCAGCAGTCCTTCAGGGGGATTTAGGGATGAGCAGTTCTTC.

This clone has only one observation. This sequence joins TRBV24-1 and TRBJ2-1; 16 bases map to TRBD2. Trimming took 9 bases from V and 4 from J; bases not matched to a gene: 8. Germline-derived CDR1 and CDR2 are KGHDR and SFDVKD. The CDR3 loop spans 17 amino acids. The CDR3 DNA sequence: TGTGCCACCGCCGGGACTAGCGGGAGGGCCCCTTACAATGAGCAGTTCTTC. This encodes CATAGTSGRAPYNEQFF.

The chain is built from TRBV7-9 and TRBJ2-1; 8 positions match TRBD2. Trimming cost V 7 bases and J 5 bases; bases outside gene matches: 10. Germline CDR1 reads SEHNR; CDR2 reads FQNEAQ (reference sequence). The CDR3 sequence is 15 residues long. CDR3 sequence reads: CASIPGLVRDNEQFF. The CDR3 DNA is TGTGCCAGCATCCCGGGACTAGTGCGGGACAATGAGCAGTTCTTC.

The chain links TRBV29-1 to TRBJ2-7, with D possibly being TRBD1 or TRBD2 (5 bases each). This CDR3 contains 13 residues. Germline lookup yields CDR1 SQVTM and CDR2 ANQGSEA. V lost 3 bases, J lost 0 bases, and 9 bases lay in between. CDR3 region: CSVEGPASYEQYF. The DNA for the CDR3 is TGCAGCGTTGAGGGACCAGCCTCCTACGAGCAGTACTTC.

In DNA, the CDR3 is TGTGCCAGCAGCTCCAGGGGGAAGGGTTCACCCCTCCACTTT. This gives the protein CASSSRGKGSPLHF. The chain carries TRBV6-5 and TRBJ1-6; 7 positions agree with TRBD1. The germline gives CDR1 MNHEY, CDR2 SVGAGI. The CDR3 is 14 amino acids. V trimming: 6 bases; J trimming: 9 bases; junction bases outside the gene matches: 8.

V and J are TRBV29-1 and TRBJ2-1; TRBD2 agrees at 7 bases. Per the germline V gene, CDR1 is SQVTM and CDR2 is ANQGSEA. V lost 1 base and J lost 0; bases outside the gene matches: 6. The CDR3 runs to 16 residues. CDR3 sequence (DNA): TGCAGCGTTGAAGGAGGGGCGGGAGCCTCCTACAATGAGCAGTTCTTC. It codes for CSVEGGAGASYNEQFF.

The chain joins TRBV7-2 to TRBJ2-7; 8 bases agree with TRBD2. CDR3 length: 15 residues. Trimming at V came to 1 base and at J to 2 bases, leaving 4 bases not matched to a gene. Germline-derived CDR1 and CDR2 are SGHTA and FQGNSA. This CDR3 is CASSLGGGLTYEQYF. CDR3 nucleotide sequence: TGTGCCAGCAGCTTAGGCGGGGGGTTAACCTACGAGCAGTACTTC.

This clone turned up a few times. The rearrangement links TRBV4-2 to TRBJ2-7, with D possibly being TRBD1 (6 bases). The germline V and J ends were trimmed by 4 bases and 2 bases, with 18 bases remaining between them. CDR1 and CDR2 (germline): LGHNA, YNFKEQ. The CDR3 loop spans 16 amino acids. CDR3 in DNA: TGTGCCAGCAGCCCCTATGGGGGCGAGTCCACCTACGAGCAGTACTTC. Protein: CASSPYGGESTYEQYF.

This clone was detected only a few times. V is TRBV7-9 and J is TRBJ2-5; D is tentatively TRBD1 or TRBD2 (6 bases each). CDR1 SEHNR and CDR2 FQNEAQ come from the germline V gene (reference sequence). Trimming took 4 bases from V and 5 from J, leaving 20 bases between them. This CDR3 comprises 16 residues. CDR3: CASSSNREEGMETQYF. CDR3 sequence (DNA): TGTGCCAGCAGCTCTAACAGGGAGGAGGGCATGGAGACCCAGTACTTC.

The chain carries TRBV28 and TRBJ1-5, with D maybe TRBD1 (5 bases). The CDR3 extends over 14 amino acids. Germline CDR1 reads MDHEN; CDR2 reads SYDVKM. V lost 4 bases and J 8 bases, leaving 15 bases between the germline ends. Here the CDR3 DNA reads TGTGCCAGCAGTTCATTGGCGCGCAGGGAGCCCCAGCATTTT. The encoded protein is CASSSLARREPQHF.

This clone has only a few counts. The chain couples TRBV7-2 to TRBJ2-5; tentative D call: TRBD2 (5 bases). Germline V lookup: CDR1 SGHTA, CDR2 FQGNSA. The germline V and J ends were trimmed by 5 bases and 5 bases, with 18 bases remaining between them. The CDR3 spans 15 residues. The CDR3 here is CASSPGEVTVETQYF. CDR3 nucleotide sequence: TGTGCCAGCAGCCCCGGGGAAGTTACGGTCGAGACCCAGTACTTC.

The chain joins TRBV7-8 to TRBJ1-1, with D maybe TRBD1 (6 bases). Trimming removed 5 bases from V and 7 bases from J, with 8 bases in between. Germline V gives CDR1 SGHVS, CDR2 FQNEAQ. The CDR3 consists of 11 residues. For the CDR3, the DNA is TGTGCCAGCAGCATACAGGGTGAAGCTTTCTTT. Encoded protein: CASSIQGEAFF.